Below, 4 T cell receptor beta chains from the same sample are listed, as sequenced in a study of T cell repertoires in cytomegalovirus infection (dated by TCRdb to between 2017 and 2020). The instrument given in TCRdb is Illumina HiSeq 1500. Using fastp at Q25 and MiXCR, TCRdb reprocessed the public reads and kept productive beta chains. Under each unique CDR3 protein, matching rows form one entry showing the most common genes and DNA. For this sample there are around 190,000 distinct CDR3 sequences; approximately 14% appear just once. 25% to 30% of the sample lies in the top ten. Specimen: PBMCs. The origin of the receptors is a human donor in good health (CMV status not recorded). Some clones in this sample may be carry-over from other donors' samples.

The chain employs TRBV29-1 and TRBJ2-1, with D hard to call. The CDR3 runs to 13 residues. Per the germline V gene, CDR1 is SQVTM and CDR2 is ANQGSEA. The V end lost 0 bases, the J end lost 9 bases, and 12 bases lay between the germline ends. CDR3 DNA sequence: TGCAGCGTTGAAGATCCTAGAAGTGGTGAGCAGTTCTTC. It specifies CSVEDPRSGEQFF.

This clonotype was seen repeatedly, ten times or more. The chain employs TRBV18 and TRBJ2-2; the D gene is possibly TRBD1 (5 bases). V lost 3 bases to trimming and J lost 3 bases, with 14 bases between them. This CDR3 is built from 16 residues. The germline V gene has CDR1 KGHSH and CDR2 LQKENI. The CDR3 bases are TGTGCCAGCTCACCGAGACAGAAAGCTGACACCGGGGAGCTGTTTTTT. Amino acid sequence: CASSPRQKADTGELFF.

This clonotype occurred a few times. The rearrangement links TRBV12-3 or TRBV12-4 to TRBJ2-7; D is unclear. Trimming removed 3 bases at V and 2 bases at J, with 8 bases between. CDR3 length: 13 amino acids. CDR3 protein: CASSFRRTYEQYF. The CDR3 DNA follows: TGTGCCAGCAGTTTTCGCAGAACCTACGAGCAGTACTTC.

The chain carries TRBV12-5 and TRBJ2-5; 11 nucleotides line up with TRBD1. The germline CDR1 and CDR2 sequences are LGHNT and FRNRAP. The CDR3 extends over 15 amino acids. Unmatched junction bases numbered 8, after V lost 7 bases and J lost 4 bases. CDR3: CASAEDRGLGETQYF. The CDR3 nucleotides are TGTGCTAGTGCGGAGGACAGGGGGCTTGGAGAGACCCAGTACTTC. The full variable domain, completed using reference TRBV12-5 and TRBJ2-5, is DARVTQTPRHKVTEMGQEVTMRCQPILGHNTVFWYRQTMMQGLELLAYFRNRAPLDDSGMPKDRFSAEMPDATLATLKIQPSEPRDSAVYFCASAEDRGLGETQYFGPGTRLLVL.